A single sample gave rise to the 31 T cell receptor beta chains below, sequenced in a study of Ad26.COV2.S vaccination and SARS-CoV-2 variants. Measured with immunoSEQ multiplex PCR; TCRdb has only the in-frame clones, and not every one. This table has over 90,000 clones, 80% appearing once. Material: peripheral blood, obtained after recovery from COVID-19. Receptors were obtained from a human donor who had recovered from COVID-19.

The CDR3 region is CASCVQGGTGELFF. The DNA of the CDR3 is TGTGCCAGCTGTGTACAGGGGGGCACCGGGGAGCTGTTTTTT. The chain employs TRBV27 and TRBJ2-2, with 8 bases identical to TRBD1. The CDR3 covers 14 residues. Per the germline V gene, CDR1 is MNHEY and CDR2 is SMNVEV (reference sequence). The V segment lost 8 bases and the J segment 4 bases; nucleotides outside the gene matches: 6.

Here the CDR3 reads CASSFERESYEQYF. The CDR3 nucleotides read TGTGCCAGCAGCTTCGAGCGGGAGTCCTACGAGCAGTACTTC. This chain connects TRBV11-2 to TRBJ2-7, with 8 bases lining up with TRBD2. The J segment lost 1 base and the V segment lost 3 bases, leaving 2 bases of the junction unmatched. The CDR3 spans 14 residues. Germline-derived CDR1 and CDR2 are SGHAT and FQNNGV.

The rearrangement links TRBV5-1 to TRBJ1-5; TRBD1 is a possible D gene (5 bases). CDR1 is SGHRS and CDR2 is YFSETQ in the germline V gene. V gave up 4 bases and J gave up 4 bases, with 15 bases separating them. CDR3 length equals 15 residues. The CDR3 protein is CASSAMGPPNQPQHF. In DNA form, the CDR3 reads TGCGCCAGCAGCGCCATGGGACCGCCTAATCAGCCCCAGCATTTT.

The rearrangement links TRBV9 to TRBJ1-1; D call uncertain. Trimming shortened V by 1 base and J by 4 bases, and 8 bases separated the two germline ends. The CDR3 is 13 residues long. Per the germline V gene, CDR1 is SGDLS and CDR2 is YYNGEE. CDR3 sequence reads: CASSVQDRTEAFF. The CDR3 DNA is TGTGCCAGCAGCGTACAGGATCGCACTGAAGCTTTCTTT.

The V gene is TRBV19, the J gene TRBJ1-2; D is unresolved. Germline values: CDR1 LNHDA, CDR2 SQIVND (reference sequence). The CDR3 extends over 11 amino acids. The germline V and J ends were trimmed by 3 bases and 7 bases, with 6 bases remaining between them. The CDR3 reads CASSIGSGYTF. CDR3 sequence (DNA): TGTGCCAGTAGTATTGGGTCTGGCTACACCTTC.

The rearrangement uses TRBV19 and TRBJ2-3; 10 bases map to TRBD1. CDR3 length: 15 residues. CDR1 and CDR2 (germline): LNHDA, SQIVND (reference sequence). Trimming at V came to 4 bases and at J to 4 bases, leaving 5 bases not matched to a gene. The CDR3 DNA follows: TGTGCCAGTAGTAGGGGGACAGGGGCAGCAGATACGCAGTATTTT. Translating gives CASSRGTGAADTQYF.

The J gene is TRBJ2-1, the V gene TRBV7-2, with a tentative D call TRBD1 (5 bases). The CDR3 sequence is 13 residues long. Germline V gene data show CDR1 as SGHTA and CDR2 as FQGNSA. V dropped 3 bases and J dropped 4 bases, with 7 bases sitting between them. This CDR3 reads CASSFDSYNEQFF. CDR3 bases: TGTGCCAGCAGCTTTGACAGTTACAATGAGCAGTTCTTC.

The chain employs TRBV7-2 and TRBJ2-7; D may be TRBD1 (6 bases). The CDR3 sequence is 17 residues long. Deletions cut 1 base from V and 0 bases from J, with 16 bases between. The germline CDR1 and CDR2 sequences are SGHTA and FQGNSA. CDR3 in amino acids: CASSLGSTGKGSYEQYF. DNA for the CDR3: TGTGCCAGCAGCTTAGGGTCCACAGGGAAGGGCTCCTACGAGCAGTACTTC.

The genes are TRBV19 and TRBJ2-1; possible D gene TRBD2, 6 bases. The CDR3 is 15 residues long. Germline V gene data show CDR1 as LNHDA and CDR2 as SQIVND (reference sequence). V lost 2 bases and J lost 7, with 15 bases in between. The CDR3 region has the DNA TGTGCCAGTAGTATAACGAATAACGGGGGTAATGAGCAGTTCTTC. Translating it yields CASSITNNGGNEQFF.

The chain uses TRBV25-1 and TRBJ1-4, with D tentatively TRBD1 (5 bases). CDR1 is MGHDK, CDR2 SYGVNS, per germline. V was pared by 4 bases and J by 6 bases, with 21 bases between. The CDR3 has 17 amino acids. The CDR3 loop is CASSAGKIRDVYEKLFF. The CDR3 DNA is TGTGCCAGCAGTGCCGGAAAAATCCGGGACGTTTATGAAAAACTGTTTTTT.

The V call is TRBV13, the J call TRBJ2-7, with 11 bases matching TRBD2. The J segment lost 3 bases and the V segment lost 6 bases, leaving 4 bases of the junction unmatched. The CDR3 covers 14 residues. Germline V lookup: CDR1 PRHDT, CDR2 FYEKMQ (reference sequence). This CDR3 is CASREGTSGYEQYF. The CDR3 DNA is TGTGCCAGCAGGGAGGGGACTAGCGGCTACGAGCAGTACTTC.

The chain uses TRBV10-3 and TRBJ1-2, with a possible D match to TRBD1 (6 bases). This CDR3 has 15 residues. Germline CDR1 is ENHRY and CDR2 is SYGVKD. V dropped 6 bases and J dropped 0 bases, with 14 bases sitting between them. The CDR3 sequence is CAIRGGQNTNYGYTF. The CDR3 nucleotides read TGTGCCATCAGGGGTGGACAGAATACTAACTATGGCTACACCTTC.

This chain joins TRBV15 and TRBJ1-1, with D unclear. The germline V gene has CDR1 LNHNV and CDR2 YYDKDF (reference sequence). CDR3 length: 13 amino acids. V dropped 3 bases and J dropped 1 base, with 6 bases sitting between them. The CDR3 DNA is TGTGCCACCAGCAGGGGTGGGAACACTGAAGCTTTCTTT. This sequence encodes CATSRGGNTEAFF.

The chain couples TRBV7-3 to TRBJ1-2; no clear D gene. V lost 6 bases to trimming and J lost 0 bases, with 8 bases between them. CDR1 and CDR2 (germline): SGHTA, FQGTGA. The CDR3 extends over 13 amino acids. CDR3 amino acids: CASSKDSNYGYTF. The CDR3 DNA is TGTGCCAGCAGTAAGGATTCTAACTATGGCTACACCTTC.

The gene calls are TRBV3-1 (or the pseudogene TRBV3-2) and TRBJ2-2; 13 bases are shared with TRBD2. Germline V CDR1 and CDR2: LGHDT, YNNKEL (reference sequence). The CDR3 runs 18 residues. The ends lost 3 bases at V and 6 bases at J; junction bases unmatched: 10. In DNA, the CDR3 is TGTGCCAGCAGCCACGCTACTAGCGGGGGGGCCTTGTCCGGGGAGCTGTTTTTT. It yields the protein CASSHATSGGALSGELFF.

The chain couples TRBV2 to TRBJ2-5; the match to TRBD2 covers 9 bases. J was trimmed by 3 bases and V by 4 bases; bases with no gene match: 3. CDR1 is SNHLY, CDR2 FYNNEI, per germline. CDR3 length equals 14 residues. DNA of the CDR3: TGTGCCAGCAGTGTGGCTAGCGGGGAAGAGACCCAGTACTTC. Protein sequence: CASSVASGEETQYF.

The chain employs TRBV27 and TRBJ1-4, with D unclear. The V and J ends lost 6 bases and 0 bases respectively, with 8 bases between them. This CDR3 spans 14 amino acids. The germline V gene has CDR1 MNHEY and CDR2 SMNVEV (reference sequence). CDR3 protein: CASSGIATNEKLFF. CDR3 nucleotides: TGTGCCAGCAGCGGGATCGCAACTAATGAAAAACTGTTTTTT.

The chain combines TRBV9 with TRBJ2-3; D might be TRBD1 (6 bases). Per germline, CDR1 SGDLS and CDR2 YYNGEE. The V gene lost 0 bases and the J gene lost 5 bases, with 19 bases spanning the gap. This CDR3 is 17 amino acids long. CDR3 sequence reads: CASSVATSGGREDTQYF. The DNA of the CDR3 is TGTGCCAGCAGCGTAGCTACAAGTGGGGGCCGAGAAGATACGCAGTATTTT. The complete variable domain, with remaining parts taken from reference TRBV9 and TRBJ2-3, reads DSGVTQTPKHLITATGQRVTLRCSPRSGDLSVYWYQQSLDQGLQFLIQYYNGEERAKGNILERFSAQQFPDLHSELNLSSLELGDSALYFCASSVATSGGREDTQYFGPGTRLTVL.

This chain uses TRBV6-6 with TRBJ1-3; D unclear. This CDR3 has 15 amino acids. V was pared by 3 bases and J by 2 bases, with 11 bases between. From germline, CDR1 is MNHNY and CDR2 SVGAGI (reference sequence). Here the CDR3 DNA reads TGTGCCAGCAGTTATAATTCGGGGACTGGAAACACCATATATTTT. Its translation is CASSYNSGTGNTIYF.

The CDR3 bases are TGCGCCAGCAGCCAAACAGGGATTTATTCACCCCTCCACTTT. This gives the protein CASSQTGIYSPLHF. The V call is TRBV4-1, the J call TRBJ1-6; tentatively, D is TRBD1 (6 bases). There are 14 residues in the CDR3. Trimming took off 2 bases at V and 8 bases at J, with 10 bases between the two ends. The germline gives CDR1 MGHRA, CDR2 YSYEKL.

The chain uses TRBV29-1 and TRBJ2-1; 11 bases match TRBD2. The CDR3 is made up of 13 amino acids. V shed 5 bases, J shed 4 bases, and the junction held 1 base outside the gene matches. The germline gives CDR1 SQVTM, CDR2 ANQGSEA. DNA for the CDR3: TGCAGCGTTCCTAGCGGGGGGTACAATGAGCAGTTCTTC. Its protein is CSVPSGGYNEQFF.

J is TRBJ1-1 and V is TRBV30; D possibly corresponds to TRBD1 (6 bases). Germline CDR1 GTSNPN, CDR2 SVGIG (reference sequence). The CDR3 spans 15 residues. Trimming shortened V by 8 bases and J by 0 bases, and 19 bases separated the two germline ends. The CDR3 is CATGTSFYMNTEAFF. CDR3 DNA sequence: TGTGCCACAGGGACTAGCTTCTACATGAACACTGAAGCTTTCTTT.

The CDR3 coding sequence is TGTGCCAGCAGCACGGACAGGGCAAATAATTCACCCCTCCACTTT. Translated: CASSTDRANNSPLHF. The chain recombines TRBV2 with TRBJ1-6, with TRBD1 identical over 8 bases. Germline lookup yields CDR1 SNHLY and CDR2 FYNNEI. The CDR3 is made up of 15 amino acids. With V trimmed by 6 bases and J by 5 bases, 6 bases remained unmatched. Full variable domain (remainder filled in from reference TRBV2 and TRBJ1-6): EPEVTQTPSHQVTQMGQEVILRCVPISNHLYFYWYRQILGQKVEFLVSFYNNEISEKSEIFDDQFSVERPDGSNFTLKIRSTKLEDSAMYFCASSTDRANNSPLHFGNGTRLTVT.

The CDR3 DNA is TGTGCCAGCAGTTTAACAGCCGGCCCTGAAGCTTTCTTT. This gives the protein CASSLTAGPEAFF. The chain employs TRBV27 and TRBJ1-1; D uncertain. Trimming took 2 bases from V and 6 from J, leaving 10 bases between them. CDR3 length: 13 amino acids. From germline, CDR1 is MNHEY and CDR2 SMNVEV (reference sequence).

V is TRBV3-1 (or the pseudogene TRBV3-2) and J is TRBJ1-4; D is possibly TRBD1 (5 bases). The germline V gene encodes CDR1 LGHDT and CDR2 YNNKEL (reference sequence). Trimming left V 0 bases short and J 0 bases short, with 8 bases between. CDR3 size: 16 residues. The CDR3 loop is CASSQDRVATNEKLFF. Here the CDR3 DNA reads TGTGCCAGCAGCCAAGACAGGGTAGCAACTAATGAAAAACTGTTTTTT.

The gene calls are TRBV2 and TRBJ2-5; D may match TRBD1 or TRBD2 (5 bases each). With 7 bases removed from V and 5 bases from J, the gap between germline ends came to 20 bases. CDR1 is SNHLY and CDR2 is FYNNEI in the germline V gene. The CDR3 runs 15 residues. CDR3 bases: TGTGCCAGCACCTCGGGACGGACCCTAGATGAGACCCAGTACTTC. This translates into CASTSGRTLDETQYF.

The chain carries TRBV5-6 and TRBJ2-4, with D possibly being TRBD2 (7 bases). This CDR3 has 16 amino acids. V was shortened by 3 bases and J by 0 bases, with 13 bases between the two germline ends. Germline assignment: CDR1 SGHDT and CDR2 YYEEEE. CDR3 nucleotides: TGTGCCAGCAGCTCCCTGGGGGGGCGAGCCAAAAACATTCAGTACTTC. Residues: CASSSLGGRAKNIQYF.

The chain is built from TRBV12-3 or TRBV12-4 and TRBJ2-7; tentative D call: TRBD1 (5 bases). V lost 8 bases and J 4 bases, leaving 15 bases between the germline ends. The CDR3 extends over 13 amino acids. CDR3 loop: CASRAGRIYEQYF. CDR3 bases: TGTGCCAGCCGGGCAGGGCGCATTTACGAGCAGTACTTC.

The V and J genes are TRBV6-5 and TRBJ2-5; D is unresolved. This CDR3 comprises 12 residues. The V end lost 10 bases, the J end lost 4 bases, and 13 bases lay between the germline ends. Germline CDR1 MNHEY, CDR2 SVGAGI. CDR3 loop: CATETDGETQYF. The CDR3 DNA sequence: TGTGCCACCGAGACGGATGGAGAGACCCAGTACTTC.

The CDR3 DNA reads as TGTGCCAGCAGCCAACCCTCCTACGAGCAGTACTTC. As protein: CASSQPSYEQYF. The chain uses TRBV4-2 and TRBJ2-7; no reliable D call. Trimming removed 2 bases from V and 0 bases from J, with 2 bases in between. Germline assignment: CDR1 LGHNA and CDR2 YNFKEQ. The CDR3 sequence is 12 residues long.

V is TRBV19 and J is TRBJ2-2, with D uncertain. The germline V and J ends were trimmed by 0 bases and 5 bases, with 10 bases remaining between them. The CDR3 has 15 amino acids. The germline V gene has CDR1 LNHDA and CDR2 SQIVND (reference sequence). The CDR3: CASSIDIRETGELFF. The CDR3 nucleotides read TGTGCCAGTAGTATAGATATAAGGGAAACCGGGGAGCTGTTTTTT.